This entry features one T cell receptor beta chain sequence. Its antigen remains unidentified. The sample originates from a study of cytomegalovirus exposure and HLA in healthy donors. Notes on the study in general: V- and J-gene trimming in TCR beta was tied to a missense DCLRE1C variant by an analysis performed later.

Unmatched junction bases numbered 7, after V lost 7 bases and J lost 6 bases. Germline V gene lookup returns CDR1 SGHNT and CDR2 YYREEE (reference sequence). This CDR3 contains 13 residues. PCR amplification relied on 60 Vbeta primers (plus 13 Jbeta primers). Some clones are missing from TCRdb's copy, which holds only in-frame ones; the method was immunoSEQ multiplex PCR. The sample holds 100,000 to 150,000 clones; around 74% are singletons and the top ten take roughly 4.1%. The receptor was derived from a woman in her forties or fifties in good health and CMV-seropositive. Sequencing used PBMCs. V usage is TRBV5-4 and J usage is TRBJ1-1; 9 bases align to TRBD1. The CDR3 region is CASGGDRVAEAFF. In nucleotides, the CDR3 is TGTGCCAGCGGGGGGGACAGGGTCGCTGAAGCTTTCTTT. Supplemented by reference TRBV5-4 and TRBJ1-1, the full variable domain reads ETGVTQSPTHLIKTRGQQVTLRCSSQSGHNTVSWYQQALGQGPQFIFQYYREEENGRGNFPPRFSGLQFPNYSSELNVNALELDDSALYLCASGGDRVAEAFFGQGTRLTVV.